This T cell receptor beta chain was sequenced in a study of cytomegalovirus exposure and HLA in healthy donors (dated by TCRdb to 2016 to 2017). General notes on the study: In an earlier analysis of some 550 of the donors, about 270 Gb of sequence data and approximately 120 million unique TCR beta sequences from roughly 190 million T cells were reported. The study was designed to test whether signatures of past pathogen exposure could be identified by cataloging public T cell receptors. Both class I and class II loci were covered by HLA typing, at four-digit resolution. Of the roughly 400 genotyped donors, over 70% fell in the genetic ancestry cluster associated with self-reported Caucasian donors. An earlier analysis of approximately 500 of the donors applied high-throughput TCR beta sequencing to assess whether each TCR beta V gene segment acted as functional or pseudogenic. The later analysis used no new phenotypic data to find candidate immune exposures, relying instead on TCR beta sequences and their occurrence across donors. To predict cytomegalovirus infection status, the study brought together high-throughput TCR immunosequencing, statistical association of individual TCRs with disease status, and machine learning. Four or five DR-DQ haplotypes were handled as single units for association and clustering, since linkage in the cohort was strong. Genome-wide SNP genotypes for about 60% of the roughly 700 donors were used in a later genetic analysis, which treated that subset as a discovery cohort. In addition to the first cohort of 650 to 800 subjects, a separate validation cohort of 120 different subjects was used. Alongside the repertoire data, information on donor age, sex, ethnicity and CMV serostatus was compiled. To study patterns of TCR occurrence, a later analysis re-analyzed previously published TCR beta repertoires from just over 650 donors and added high-resolution HLA genotyping. Every repertoire in the discovery cohort had been generated on one and the same sequencing platform. Among about 360 genotyped donors of the cohort, an average of roughly 240,000 unique TCR beta nucleotide sequences were sequenced per donor, roughly 18% of them non-productive. About 280 gigabases of sequencing data and around 90 million unique TCR sequences made up an early release that covered under 750 HLA-typed donors. The number of typed donors differed by locus: roughly 620-630 for A, B, C, DRB1 and DQB1; 500 to 550 for DQA1; some 590 for DPA1; and some 450 for DPB1. Using immunosequencing, the study profiled T cell repertoires from about 620 subjects and related those repertoires to cytomegalovirus serostatus. The study at large found these results: Because counts were too low, roughly 17 rarely observed V segments, including chromosome 9 orphons, were left out of the earlier analysis of a few hundred of the donors. A later genetic analysis associated a missense DCLRE1C variant with V-gene and J-gene trimming of TCR beta chains, and an independent cohort replicated the association. Presence/absence analyses assumed roughly uniform sequencing depth across donors, an assumption that may not hold. In a later analysis, HLA-associated TCR beta chains showed more clonal expansion and lower generation probabilities than non-associated chains that were equally common. According to a later analysis, most CMV-associated TCR beta chains appeared to be HLA-restricted, and the HLA associations seemed to be driven largely by CMV exposure. It was suggested by the authors that the approach could potentially be generalized to other disease states and immunological phenotypes. HLA typing was unavailable for some donors at each locus, so association tests used only the typed subset. A later analysis reported that several top co-occurrence clusters appeared linked to parvovirus B19, influenza, CMV and Epstein-Barr virus. In vitro tests confirmed that a few of the cytomegalovirus-associated TCR beta chains recognize cytomegalovirus antigens. According to a later genetic analysis, donors in an Asian-associated ancestry cluster had fewer N-insertions in productive TCRs than the roughly 700-donor mean. The 87-base-pair reads could not distinguish some IMGT-functional V segments, including TRBV6-2 and TRBV6-3, so those segments were excluded. In a later analysis, some 18,000 TCR beta sequences were associated with specific HLA alleles at a false discovery rate of 0.05. According to a later analysis, TCR association rates differed among HLA loci, with DRB1 alleles showing the most associated TCRs and HLA-C alleles showing the fewest. In an earlier analysis of about 540 of the donors, most TCR beta V segments were observed in productive rearrangements about 90% or about 30% of the time, broadly matching IMGT annotations. A total of 150 or so TCR beta chains were listed by the study as associated with cytomegalovirus. When HLA alleles, especially DR and DQ, strongly co-occurred, attributing TCR associations to individual alleles was difficult. For the cohort, immune exposure information was limited to CMV serostatus. Linkage disequilibrium might explain the correlated functional status among segregating V segments, but an unknown experimental factor could not be excluded. A further reported finding was that TCR beta sequences accurately predicted the HLA-A and HLA-B alleles for most subjects in the first cohort. In both the original and validation cohorts, the classifier was reported to diagnose cytomegalovirus status with high specificity and sensitivity. The cohort was sequenced for TCR beta chains only, and without alpha or paired-chain data the features that could be detected were limited. Across donors, most TCR sequences were observed very rarely, whereas some public TCRs were present in many individuals. A cluster of highly shared sequence variants was judged likely to represent a technical artifact of the sequencing pipeline.

The library was obtained by the immunoSEQ multiplex PCR assay. A mixture of 60 forward primers for TCR Vbeta segments and 13 reverse primers for TCR Jbeta segments was used in the multiplex PCR. A multiplex PCR assay on genomic DNA amplified the CDR3 region of rearranged TCR beta genes. The Illumina HiSeq System was used to sequence the amplified TCR beta libraries as 87-base-pair reads. The study's own analysis went as follows. Across the 670 or so repertoires, a later analysis counted some 80 million unique TCR beta chains, 9.5 million to 13 million of which were shared by at least two donors. Raw reads were error-corrected and collapsed into unique sequences with a nearest-neighbor algorithm that merged closely related sequences to remove PCR and sequencing errors. Alignment of CDR3 sequences to IMGT reference sequences was used to assign V, D and J gene segments. Each retained sequence needed at least a six-nucleotide match to both a V gene segment and a J gene segment. A rearrangement was called productive if the CDR3 had no stop codons and remained in frame with V and J, and every other rearrangement was called non-productive. Following IMGT convention, CDR3 was defined as the stretch from the second conserved V-encoded cysteine to the conserved J-encoded phenylalanine. Sequences without an unambiguous match to a single V gene segment were excluded from the earlier analysis of 587 of the donors. In an earlier analysis of some 590 of the donors, a V segment was called functional when productive rearrangements were above 56.7%, and segregating when the standard deviation between donors exceeded 5%. A statistical classification framework was built for diagnosing cytomegalovirus status from the catalog of TCR beta chain sequences. In a later analysis, TCR nucleotide sequences were compared against IMGT/GENE-DB human TR gene sequences so that V and J genes could be assigned. In a later analysis, CDR3 sequences and most-parsimonious VDJ recombination scenarios were assigned using the TCRdist pipeline. In a later analysis, each TCR beta chain was defined by its CDR3 amino acid sequence together with its V-gene family, and reads lacking a unique V-gene family were excluded. In a later analysis, around 650 highly shared, low-generation-probability nucleotide sequences were removed to address suspected cross-contamination and a sequencing artifact. In a later analysis, a clonal expansion index was calculated for each public chain from normalized within-repertoire ranks of inferred template counts. In a later analysis, generation probabilities were computed using a VDJ recombination model fitted to out-of-frame rearrangements, and the results were checked against IGoR. In a later analysis, TCR-TCR, TCR-HLA and TCR-CMV co-occurrence was scored with hypergeometric tests, and a repertoire-size bias correction was applied to TCR pairs. A later analysis estimated false discovery rates by permuting HLA or CMV assignments 20 times. A later analysis grouped co-occurring TCRs with DBSCAN, adding TCRdist sequence similarity when clustering within HLA-allele-positive subsets. Repertoires with fewer than 30,000 or more than 120,000 public chains were left out of co-occurrence clustering, as were roughly five repertoires with anomalous nucleotide sharing. TCRdb obtained this table from immuneACCESS and retained in-frame rearrangements with V and J assigned. These tables miss some clones; where compared with another copy, unresolved V genes account for less than half of the shortfall, and the remainder is unexplained. The V and J calls and clone size are taken from that table; D and trimming were inferred from the DNA. For this sample the table gives about 89,000 clones, of which 85% were detected only once. Around 7.4% of the sample is held by the ten biggest clonotypes.

In total, over 600 healthy bone marrow donors made up the cohort. At the time of sampling, every cohort member was nominally healthy, though immune exposures that went unrecorded were likely present. The donor tested CMV seropositive and was one of the 289 seropositive cohort members. Each donor provided a peripheral blood sample, and peripheral blood mononuclear cells were used for TCR beta sequencing. The Qiagen DNeasy Blood Extraction Kit was used to extract genomic DNA from the blood cell samples. Its CDR3 holds 16 amino acids, cysteine through phenylalanine. Only the CDR3 part of the read is kept: 48 bases, read in frame from the first base. In the germline V gene, CDR1 corresponds to SNHLY and CDR2 to FYNNEI. The junction shows trimming of 10 bases on V and 3 bases on J, and the gene matches do not reach 10 bases of it. On this clone itself: Its target antigen remains unknown. Qualities for individual bases were not recorded, and no much larger clone is one base off.

Source material: PBMCs. The chain employs TRBV2 and TRBJ2-3; TRBD2 matches 13 bases in the middle. The sequence was obtained from a man aged 35 to 55 in good health and CMV-seropositive. The DNA reads as follows: TGTGCCACCGGGACTAGCGGGAAAGGGCGTACAGATACGCAGTATTTT. This translates into CATGTSGKGRTDTQYF. Outside the CDR3, residues come from the reference TRBV2 and TRBJ2-3 proteins, so the full variable domain is: EPEVTQTPSHQVTQMGQEVILRCVPISNHLYFYWYRQILGQKVEFLVSFYNNEISEKSEIFDDQFSVERPDGSNFTLKIRSTKLEDSAMYFCATGTSGKGRTDTQYFGPGTRLTVL.